At least ten counts were recorded for the clone carrying this T cell receptor beta chain. Its target is not known. Germline CDR1 and CDR2: SGHNT and YYREEE (reference sequence). V was shortened by 3 bases and J by 1 base, with 9 bases between the two germline ends. The CDR3 runs to 14 residues. The sample originates from a study of T-cell memory formation after mild COVID-19. Study results and limitations: CD4/CD8 balance held among clones contracting day 15 to 85, and later expanders leaned CD4+.

Via MiXCR, TCRdb re-called the 5' RACE reads, giving one row per CDR3 protein. The sample lists approximately 340,000 distinct CDR3 sequences; roughly 13% were seen once. The receptor was derived from a young man who had mild COVID-19 (a few samples of this study predate the infection). Cell type and time point are not known. The sample comprised PBMCs or a T cell subset sorted from them (not recorded which). The genes are TRBV5-4 and TRBJ2-3, with a tentative D call TRBD1 (6 bases). The CDR3 here is CASSSRTGTDTQYF. The CDR3 DNA reads TGTGCCAGCAGCTCCCGGACAGGCACAGATACGCAGTATTTT.